The next 8 T cell receptor beta chains were all read from a single sample in a study of cytomegalovirus exposure and HLA in healthy donors (dated by TCRdb to the late 2010s). To prepare the library, the immunoSEQ multiplex PCR assay was applied. The multiplex PCR relied on a mix of 60 forward primers for TCR Vbeta segments and 13 reverse primers for TCR Jbeta segments. TCRdb limited this immuneACCESS table to in-frame rearrangements with V and J called. A share of clones is missing; checked studies link under half to unresolved V genes, and the rest is unexplained. This sample has some 120,000 clones in its table, and roughly 80% of those were observed once. 2.7% of the sample lies in the top ten. Sequenced: PBMCs. The receptors were gathered from a female donor in good health and CMV-seronegative.

V and J are TRBV2 and TRBJ2-7; TRBD2 agrees at 10 bases. V gave up 6 bases and J gave up 7 bases; unmatched junction bases: 9. Germline V gene sequence: CDR1 SNHLY, CDR2 FYNNEI. The CDR3 has 14 residues. CDR3 region: CASRRTSGKGEQYF. In nucleotides, the CDR3 is TGTGCCAGCAGGCGGACTAGCGGTAAGGGAGAGCAGTACTTC. Full variable domain (remainder filled in from reference TRBV2 and TRBJ2-7): EPEVTQTPSHQVTQMGQEVILRCVPISNHLYFYWYRQILGQKVEFLVSFYNNEISEKSEIFDDQFSVERPDGSNFTLKIRSTKLEDSAMYFCASRRTSGKGEQYFGPGTRLTVT.

The V call is TRBV7-8, the J call TRBJ2-5, with TRBD1 matching 10 bases. The end of the DNA aligns better with TRBJ2-7, so the J call may be wrong. Per germline, CDR1 SGHVS and CDR2 FQNEAQ. The CDR3 runs 13 residues. The CDR3 DNA reads as TGTGCCAGCAGTTGGGACAGGGGCTACGAGCAGTACTTC. Its translation is CASSWDRGYEQYF.

The chain joins TRBV7-9 to TRBJ2-5, with TRBD1 identical over 8 bases. CDR1 is SEHNR and CDR2 is FQNEAQ in the germline V gene (reference sequence). The CDR3 runs 14 residues. J gave up 5 bases and V 8 bases, and 10 bases lay outside the gene matches. CDR3 DNA: TGTGCCAGCTCCAGGACAGGGAGCATGGAGACCCAGTACTTC. This translates into CASSRTGSMETQYF.

The rearrangement links TRBV18 to TRBJ2-2; D is perhaps TRBD2 (6 bases). The CDR3 runs 14 residues. Trimming removed 0 bases from V and 7 bases from J, with 9 bases in between. CDR1 and CDR2 (germline): KGHSH, LQKENI. The CDR3 region is CASSPPSEGGELFF. CDR3 bases: TGTGCCAGCTCACCACCGTCGGAGGGCGGGGAGCTGTTTTTT.

This chain links TRBV9 with TRBJ1-1; D gene unclear. In germline, CDR1 is SGDLS, CDR2 YYNGEE. This CDR3 comprises 11 residues. V lost 1 base and J 5 bases, leaving 3 bases between the germline ends. This CDR3 reads CASSVRTEAFF. The DNA of the CDR3 is TGTGCCAGCAGCGTACGTACTGAAGCTTTCTTT. Using reference TRBV9 and TRBJ1-1 for the parts outside the CDR3, the full variable domain is DSGVTQTPKHLITATGQRVTLRCSPRSGDLSVYWYQQSLDQGLQFLIQYYNGEERAKGNILERFSAQQFPDLHSELNLSSLELGDSALYFCASSVRTEAFFGQGTRLTVV.

This chain connects TRBV2 to TRBJ2-1; TRBD1 might be the D (5 bases). V lost 4 bases to trimming and J lost 3 bases, with 7 bases between them. The CDR3 has 13 residues. Germline loops: CDR1 SNHLY, CDR2 FYNNEI. CDR3 in amino acids: CASSGDSYNEQFF. The CDR3 DNA reads TGTGCCAGCAGTGGCGACAGCTACAATGAGCAGTTCTTC.

The chain joins TRBV6-1 to TRBJ2-2; tentatively, D is TRBD1 (6 bases). The CDR3 contains 14 residues. Germline V gives CDR1 MNHNS, CDR2 SASEGT. Trimming left V 2 bases short and J 7 bases short, with 11 bases between. The CDR3 bases are TGTGCCAGCAGTGAACAAACAGGGTTCGGGGAGCTGTTTTTT. Its translation is CASSEQTGFGELFF.

The V and J genes are TRBV5-1 and TRBJ2-3; 8 positions agree with TRBD2. The CDR3 is 17 residues long. The germline V gene encodes CDR1 SGHRS and CDR2 YFSETQ. Trimming took 0 bases from V and 6 from J; bases not matched to a gene: 12. CDR3 sequence (DNA): TGCGCCAGCAGCTTGGACGGTCCAGCGGGGGACCGGGATACGCAGTATTTT. It yields the protein CASSLDGPAGDRDTQYF.